Below, one T cell receptor (beta chain) is given with its context. The antigen remains unidentified. This sample is drawn from a study of T cells after yellow fever vaccination. Notes on the study in general: The secondary T-cell response peaked on day 5, not day 15, but was weaker. The study re-detected most primary-vaccination clones after the booster (96% CD4, roughly 91% CD8).

This CDR3 is built from 15 residues. V was clipped by 3 bases and J by 3 bases; unmatched bases: 4. Germline values: CDR1 MDHEN, CDR2 SYDVKM. 5'RACE template switching added a universal primer site and UMIs to TCR cDNA. A single record per CDR3 protein comes from TCRdb applying MiXCR to the 5' RACE reads. The sample consists of 300,000 or so distinct CDR3 sequences, approximately 12% of them appearing once. Specimen: CD4+ T cells sorted from PBMCs, collected 45 days after the yellow fever booster vaccination. The sequence came from a young man who received the YFV17D yellow fever vaccine. The chain is built from TRBV28 and TRBJ2-5; 10 bases agree with TRBD1. CDR3 in DNA: TGTGCCAGCAGTTTTGGGACAGGGGTTAAAGAGACCCAGTACTTC. Protein sequence: CASSFGTGVKETQYF.